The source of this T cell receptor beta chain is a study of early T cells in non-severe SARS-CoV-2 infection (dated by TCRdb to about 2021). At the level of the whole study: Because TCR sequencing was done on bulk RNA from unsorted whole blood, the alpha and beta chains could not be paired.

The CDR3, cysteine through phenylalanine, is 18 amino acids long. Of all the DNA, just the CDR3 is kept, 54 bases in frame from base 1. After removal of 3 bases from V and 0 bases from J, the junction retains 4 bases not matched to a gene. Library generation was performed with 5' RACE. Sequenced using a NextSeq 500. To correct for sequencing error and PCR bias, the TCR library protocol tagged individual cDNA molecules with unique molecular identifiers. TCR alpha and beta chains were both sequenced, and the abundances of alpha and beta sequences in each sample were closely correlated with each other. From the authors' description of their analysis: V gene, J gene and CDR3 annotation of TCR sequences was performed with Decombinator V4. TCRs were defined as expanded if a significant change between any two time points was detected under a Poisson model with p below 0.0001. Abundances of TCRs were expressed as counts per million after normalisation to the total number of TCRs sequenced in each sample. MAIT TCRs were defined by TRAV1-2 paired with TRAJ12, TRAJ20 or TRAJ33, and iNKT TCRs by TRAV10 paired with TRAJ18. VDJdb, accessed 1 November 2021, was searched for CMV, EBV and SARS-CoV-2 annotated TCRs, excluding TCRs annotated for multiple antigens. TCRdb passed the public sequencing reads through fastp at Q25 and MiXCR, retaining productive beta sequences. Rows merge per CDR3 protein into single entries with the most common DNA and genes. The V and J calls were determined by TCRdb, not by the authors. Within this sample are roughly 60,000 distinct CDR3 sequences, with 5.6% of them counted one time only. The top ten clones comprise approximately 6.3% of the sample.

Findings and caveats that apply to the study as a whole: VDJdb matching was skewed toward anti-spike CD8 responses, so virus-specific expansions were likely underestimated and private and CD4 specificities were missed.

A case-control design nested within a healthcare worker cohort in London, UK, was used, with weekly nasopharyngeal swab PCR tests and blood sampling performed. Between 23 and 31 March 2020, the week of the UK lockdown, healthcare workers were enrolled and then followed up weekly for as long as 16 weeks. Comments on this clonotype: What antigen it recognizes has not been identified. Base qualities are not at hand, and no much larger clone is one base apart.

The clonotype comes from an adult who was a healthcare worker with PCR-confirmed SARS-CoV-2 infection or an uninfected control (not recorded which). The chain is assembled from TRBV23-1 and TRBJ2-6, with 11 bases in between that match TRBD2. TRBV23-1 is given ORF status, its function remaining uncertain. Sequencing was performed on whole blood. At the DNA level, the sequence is TGCGCCAGCAGTCAGAAGACTAGCGGGGCCTCTGGGGCCAACGTCCTGACTTTC. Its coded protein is CASSQKTSGASGANVLTF.